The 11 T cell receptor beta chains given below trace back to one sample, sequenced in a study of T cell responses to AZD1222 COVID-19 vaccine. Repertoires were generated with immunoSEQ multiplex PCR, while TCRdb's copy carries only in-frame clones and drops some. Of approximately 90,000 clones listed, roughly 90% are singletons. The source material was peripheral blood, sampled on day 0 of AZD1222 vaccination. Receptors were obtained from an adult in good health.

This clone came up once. The CDR3 loop reads CASSATGTNTEAFF. DNA of the CDR3: TGCGCCAGCAGCGCGACAGGGACCAACACTGAAGCTTTCTTT. The V call is TRBV5-1, the J call TRBJ1-1, with 7 bases lining up with TRBD1. The trim removed 4 bases at V and 2 bases at J, leaving 5 bases unmatched. Germline assignment: CDR1 SGHRS and CDR2 YFSETQ. This CDR3 is 14 amino acids long. The complete variable domain, with remaining parts taken from reference TRBV5-1 and TRBJ1-1, reads KAGVTQTPRYLIKTRGQQVTLSCSPISGHRSVSWYQQTPGQGLQFLFEYFSETQRNKGNFPGRFSGRQFSNSRSEMNVSTLELGDSALYLCASSATGTNTEAFFGQGTRLTVV.

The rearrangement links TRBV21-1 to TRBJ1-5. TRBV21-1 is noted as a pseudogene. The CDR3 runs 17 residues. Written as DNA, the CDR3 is TGTGCCAGCAGCAAAAGGCCGGTTTGGGGTCCCAATCAGCCCCAGCATTTT. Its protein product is CASSKRPVWGPNQPQHF.

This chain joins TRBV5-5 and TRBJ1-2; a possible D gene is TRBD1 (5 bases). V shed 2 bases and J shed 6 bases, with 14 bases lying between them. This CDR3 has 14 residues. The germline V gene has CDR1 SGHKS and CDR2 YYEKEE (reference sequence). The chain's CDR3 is CASSFIQGIDGYTF. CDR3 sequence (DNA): TGTGCCAGCAGCTTTATCCAGGGAATTGATGGCTACACCTTC. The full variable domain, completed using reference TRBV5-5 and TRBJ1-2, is DAGVTQSPTHLIKTRGQQVTLRCSPISGHKSVSWYQQVLGQGPQFIFQYYEKEERGRGNFPDRFSARQFPNYSSELNVNALLLGDSALYLCASSFIQGIDGYTFGSGTRLTVV.

The CDR3 DNA reads as TGCGCCAGCAGCTCCCAGGAGAACACTGAAGCTTTCTTT. Translating gives CASSSQENTEAFF. This rearrangement joins TRBV5-1 to TRBJ1-1; D unclear. This CDR3 comprises 13 residues. Trimming removed 3 bases at V and 1 base at J, with 7 bases between. The germline V gene encodes CDR1 SGHRS and CDR2 YFSETQ.

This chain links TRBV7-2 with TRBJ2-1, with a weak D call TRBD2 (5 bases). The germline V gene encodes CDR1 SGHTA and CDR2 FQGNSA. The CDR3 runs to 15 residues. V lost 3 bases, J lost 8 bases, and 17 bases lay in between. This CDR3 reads CASSFSLGGADEQFF. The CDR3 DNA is TGTGCCAGCAGCTTTTCTTTAGGAGGAGCCGATGAGCAGTTCTTC.

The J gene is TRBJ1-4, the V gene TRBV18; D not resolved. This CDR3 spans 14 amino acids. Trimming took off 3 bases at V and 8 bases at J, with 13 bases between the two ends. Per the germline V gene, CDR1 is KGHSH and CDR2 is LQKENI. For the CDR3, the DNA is TGTGCCAGCTCACCGACCCTGGGTCGGGAAAAACTGTTTTTT. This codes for CASSPTLGREKLFF. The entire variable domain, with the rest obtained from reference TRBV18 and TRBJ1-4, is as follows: NAGVMQNPRHLVRRRGQEARLRCSPMKGHSHVYWYRQLPEEGLKFMVYLQKENIIDESGMPKERFSAEFPKEGPSILRIQQVVRGDSAAYFCASSPTLGREKLFFGSGTQLSVL.

The CDR3 nucleotides read TGTGCCAGCAGTGGGCTAAACTACAACACCGGGGAGCTGTTTTTT. The encoded protein is CASSGLNYNTGELFF. The rearrangement links TRBV2 to TRBJ2-2; no clear D gene. The V and J ends lost 4 bases and 2 bases respectively, with 11 bases between them. The CDR3 runs to 15 residues. Germline V lookup: CDR1 SNHLY, CDR2 FYNNEI.

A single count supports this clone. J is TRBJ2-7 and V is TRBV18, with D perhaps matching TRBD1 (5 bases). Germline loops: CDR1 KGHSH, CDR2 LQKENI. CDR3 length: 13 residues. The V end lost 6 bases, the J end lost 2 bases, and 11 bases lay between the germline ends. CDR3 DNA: TGTGCCAGCTCGCAACAGGAAGCCTACGAGCAGTACTTC. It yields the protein CASSQQEAYEQYF.

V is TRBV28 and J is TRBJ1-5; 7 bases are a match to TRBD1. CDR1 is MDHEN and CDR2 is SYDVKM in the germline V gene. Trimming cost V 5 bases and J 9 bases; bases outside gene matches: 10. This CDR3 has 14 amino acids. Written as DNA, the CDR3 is TGTGCCAGCAGTGCCGGACAGGTTTTCGGGCCCCAGCATTTT. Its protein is CASSAGQVFGPQHF.

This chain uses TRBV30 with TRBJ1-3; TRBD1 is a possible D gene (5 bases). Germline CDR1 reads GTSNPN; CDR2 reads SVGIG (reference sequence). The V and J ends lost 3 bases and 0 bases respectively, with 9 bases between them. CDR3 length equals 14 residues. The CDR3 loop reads CAWSTGLSGNTIYF. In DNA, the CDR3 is TGTGCCTGGAGCACAGGTCTCTCTGGAAACACCATATATTTT.

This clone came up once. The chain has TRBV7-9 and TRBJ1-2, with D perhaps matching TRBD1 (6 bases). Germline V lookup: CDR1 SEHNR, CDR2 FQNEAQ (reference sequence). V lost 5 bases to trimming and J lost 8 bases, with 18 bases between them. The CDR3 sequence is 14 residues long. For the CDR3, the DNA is TGTGCCAGCAGCCCCCGGGGGCCTAATGGGGGCTACACCTTC. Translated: CASSPRGPNGGYTF.